The present T cell receptor beta chain was sequenced within a study of shared clonotypes between healthy human individuals. At the level of the study: Researchers assigned three CD4 naive, three CD4 memory, two CD8 naive and one CD8 memory plate to each donor.

With respect to this clone: Its antigen remains unidentified.

Study-wide points: Larger estimated richness was generally seen in naive subsets than in memory subsets.

Profiled with immunoSEQ multiplex PCR; TCRdb holds only in-frame clones, not every one. The sample includes about 2.3 million clones, about 92% of them seen just once. V was shortened by 7 bases and J by 8 bases, with 17 bases between the two germline ends. This CDR3 is 13 amino acids long. Germline V lookup: CDR1 MDHEN, CDR2 SYDVKM. This receptor was identified in a man between 18 and 35 years old in good health. Some clones in this sample may be carry-over from other donors' samples. The sequencing sample was made of naive CD4+ T cells from PBMCs. Subset defined: CD45RA+ positively selected. This rearrangement joins TRBV28 to TRBJ1-2, with D tentatively TRBD1 (5 bases). The CDR3 loop reads CASMGTLGKGYTF. For the CDR3, the DNA is TGTGCCAGCATGGGGACCCTTGGCAAAGGCTACACCTTC.